This T cell receptor (beta chain) was captured by sequencing in a study of blood T cell repertoires in COVID-19. Sequencing used immunoSEQ multiplex PCR; TCRdb keeps in-frame clones, though not all of them. The sample consists of 160,000 or so clones, more than 75% of them appearing once. Residents of about two dozen US areas, aged about 18 to 89 years, made up the participants. Participants reported their clinical history, and cohort assignment relied on those reports. With V trimmed by 4 bases and J by 12 bases, 13 bases remained unmatched. Per the germline V gene, CDR1 is SGHTA and CDR2 is FQGNSA. The CDR3 length is 15 residues.

The material sequenced was PBMCs or T cells enriched from blood (not recorded which). The TCR was taken from a woman between 45 and 60 years old who had recovered from COVID-19. The chain has TRBV7-2 and TRBJ2-1, with TRBD1 identical over 9 bases. DNA of the CDR3: TGTGCCAGCAGCTCTCACCGACAGGGGGGAGGACGGCAGTTCTTC. It codes for CASSSHRQGGGRQFF.